The source of this T cell receptor beta chain is a study of T cells in Graves' hyperthyroidism and ophthalmopathy (dated by TCRdb to 2018 to 2020). General notes on the study: Peripheral blood was sampled at the time of initial diagnosis, prior to any treatment. Thyroid tissue and blood T-cell repertoires from more than five Graves' hyperthyroidism patients were also compared in the study. An independent validation cohort of under 20 hyperthyroidism patients and more than 15 patients who later progressed to ophthalmopathy tested prospective prediction of ophthalmopathy. To identify TCR V-J signatures that set the groups apart, the researchers used a discovery cohort of about a hundred patients, made up of roughly 40 with Graves' ophthalmopathy and some 56 with stable Graves' hyperthyroidism. Once sampling was done, hyperthyroidism patients were given methimazole at a starting dose of 30 mg daily, whereas ophthalmopathy patients were given high-dose intravenous methylprednisolone. According to the paper, TCR Vbeta CDR3 sequencing was carried out on 120 to 150 peripheral blood samples, which came from under 50 ophthalmopathy, under 80 hyperthyroidism and roughly 17 progressor patients. For training and testing, the 100 patients in the discovery cohort were randomly divided in a 7:3 ratio. Findings and caveats that apply to the study as a whole: No statistical method was used to set the sample size in advance, and investigators knew the group allocation. In validation, the model predicted progression to ophthalmopathy with approximately 70% sensitivity and less than 80% specificity, a median of 6.5 months before onset. A 13 V-J signature model separated ophthalmopathy from stable hyperthyroidism, with about 90% sensitivity and just under 84% specificity in cross-validation and 80%/75% in testing. Most expanded thyroid clonotypes (frequency above 0.001) were also detected in blood, suggesting blood repertoires may reflect thyroid immune responses.

The TCR beta CDR3 regions were amplified from RNA transcripts. The TCR CDR3 was subjected to a first round of RT-PCR using the HTBI primer set and the Qiagen OneStep RT-PCR kit. A second multiplex PCR round built the libraries, followed by size selection and purification. The libraries were sequenced on an Illumina HiSeq2000 using paired-end 100 bp reads. In the paper's pipeline: SOAPnuke was used to process the raw data, throwing out any read that contained adapters or uncalled bases, had a mean Phred below 15, or lacked an exact constant-primer or identifier match. High-quality paired reads were merged using COPE v1.2.5, and each unique nucleotide sequence was defined as a clonotype. MiTCR v1.1 was used to align the clonotypes against IMGT TRBV, TRBD and TRBJ reference segments. The analysis was restricted to V-J combinations with a frequency above 0.0001, which together covered 99.2% of the repertoires. A TCS score was defined as the ratio between F50 (clonal expansion) and ExV (chaos), using BLOSUM62-based TCRdist between CDR3 peptides within each V-J. Welch's t-statistics and random forest reduced just over 500 V-J features to roughly 13, which were used in a naive Bayes classifier (R e1071). TCRdb reprocessing: public reads trimmed at Q25 with fastp, clones called with MiXCR, in-frame beta chains kept. Each entry is one CDR3 protein sequence, shown with its most common DNA and genes. TCRdb, not the authors, supplied the V and J calls. Across this sample there are more than 300,000 distinct CDR3 sequences, with 11% to 15% seen only once. Of the sample, roughly 25% falls within the top ten clones.

V loses 10 bases of germline sequence and J loses 0 bases, and the interval between the two ends is 19 bases. The CDR1 and CDR2 encoded by the germline V gene are SNHLY and FYNNEI. The CDR3 spans 16 residues, from the cysteine through the phenylalanine. The entry retains the CDR3 DNA only, 48 bases that are in frame from base 1. Many counts were recorded for this clonotype. No cognate antigen has been identified for it. No base qualities exist here, and no much larger clone lies one base off it. Graves' hyperthyroidism was defined as stable when no progression to ophthalmopathy occurred over 18 months of follow-up. The hyperthyroidism patients were between 18 and 65 years old and newly diagnosed, with a disease duration of less than 2 months. Exclusion was applied to patients with uncontrolled infections, other autoimmune diseases, pregnancy or lactation. Diagnoses were established on the basis of clinical symptoms, serum thyroxine and TRAb, thyroid ultrasound, and orbital computed tomography. Ficoll-Paque density gradient centrifugation was used to isolate PBMCs from around 9.1 ml of fresh peripheral blood. Total RNA was extracted with Trizol reagent, and quality was checked on an Agilent 2100 Bioanalyzer.

The receptor's source is a woman in her 30s with Graves' hyperthyroidism. Sequenced: blood. Rearrangement joined TRBV2 to TRBJ2-1; the D segment could be TRBD1, given 6 matching bases. The DNA sequence is given as TGTGCCACCAGAAACGGGCTGACAGGCTCCTACAATGAGCAGTTCTTC. It codes for CATRNGLTGSYNEQFF.